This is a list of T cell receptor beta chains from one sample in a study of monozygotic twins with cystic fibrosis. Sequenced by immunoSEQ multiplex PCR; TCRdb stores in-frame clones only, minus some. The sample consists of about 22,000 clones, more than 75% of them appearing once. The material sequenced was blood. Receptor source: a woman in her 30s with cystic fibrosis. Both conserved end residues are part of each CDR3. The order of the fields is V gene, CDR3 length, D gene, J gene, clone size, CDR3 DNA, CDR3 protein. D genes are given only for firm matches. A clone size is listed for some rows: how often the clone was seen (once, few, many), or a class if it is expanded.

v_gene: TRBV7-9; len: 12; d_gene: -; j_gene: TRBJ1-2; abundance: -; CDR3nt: TGTGCCAGCAGCTTATTCGAGGGGCGCTACACCTTC; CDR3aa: CASSLFEGRYTF
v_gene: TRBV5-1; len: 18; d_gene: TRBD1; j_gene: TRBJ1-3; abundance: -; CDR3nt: TGCGCCAGCAGCTCCGGACAGGGGGCCCTCTACTCTGGAAACACCATATATTTT; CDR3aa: CASSSGQGALYSGNTIYF
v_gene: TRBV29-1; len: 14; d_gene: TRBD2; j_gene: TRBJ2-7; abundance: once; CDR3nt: TGCAGCGTCGCTCCGGGACTAGCATTCCACGAGCAGTACTTC; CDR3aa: CSVAPGLAFHEQYF
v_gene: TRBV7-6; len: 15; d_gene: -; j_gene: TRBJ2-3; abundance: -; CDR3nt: TGTGCCAGCAGCTTAGGTCACCGAAGCACAGATACGCAGTATTTT; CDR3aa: CASSLGHRSTDTQYF
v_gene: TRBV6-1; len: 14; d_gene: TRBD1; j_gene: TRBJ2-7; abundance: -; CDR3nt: TGTGCCAGCAGTGAAGGGACAGGGGCCTACGAGCAGTACTTC; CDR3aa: CASSEGTGAYEQYF
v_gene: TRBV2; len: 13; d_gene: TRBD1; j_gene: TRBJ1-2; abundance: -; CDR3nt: TGTGCCAGCAGTGACGGGACAGCCTATGGCTACACCTTC; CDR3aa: CASSDGTAYGYTF
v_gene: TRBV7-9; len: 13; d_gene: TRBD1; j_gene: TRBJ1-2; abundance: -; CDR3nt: TGTGCCAGCAGCCCGAAGGGGGCGTATGGCTACACCTTC; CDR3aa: CASSPKGAYGYTF
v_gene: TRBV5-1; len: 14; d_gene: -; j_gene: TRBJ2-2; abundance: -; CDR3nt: TGCGCCAGCAGCCCTGGAGGGGTAACCGGGGAGCTGTTTTTT; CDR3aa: CASSPGGVTGELFF
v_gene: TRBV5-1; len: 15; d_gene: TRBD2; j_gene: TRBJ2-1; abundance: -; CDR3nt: TGCGCCAGCAGCCTCACGGGGGGGCTCTACAATGAGCAGTTCTTC; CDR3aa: CASSLTGGLYNEQFF
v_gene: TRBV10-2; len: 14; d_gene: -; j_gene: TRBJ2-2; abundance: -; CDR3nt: TGCGCCAGCAGTGAGGGAGCTGAAACCGGGGAGCTGTTTTTT; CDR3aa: CASSEGAETGELFF
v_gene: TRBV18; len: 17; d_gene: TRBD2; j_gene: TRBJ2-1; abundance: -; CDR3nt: TGTGCCAGCTCACCACCGATAGGGACTAAGTCCTACAATGAGCAGTTCTTC; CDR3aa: CASSPPIGTKSYNEQFF
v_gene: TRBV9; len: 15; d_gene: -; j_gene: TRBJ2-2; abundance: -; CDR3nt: TGTGCCAGCAGCGGGAGACAGCAGCAGACCGGGGAGCTGTTTTTT; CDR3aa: CASSGRQQQTGELFF
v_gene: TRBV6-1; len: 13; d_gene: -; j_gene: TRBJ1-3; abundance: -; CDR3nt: TGTGCCAGCAAAGTTACAGGGCAGGATGCCATATATTTT; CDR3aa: CASKVTGQDAIYF
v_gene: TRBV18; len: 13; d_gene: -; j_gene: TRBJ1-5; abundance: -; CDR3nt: TGTGCCAGCTCACTAGGAGGACAGCAGCCCCAGCATTTT; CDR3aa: CASSLGGQQPQHF
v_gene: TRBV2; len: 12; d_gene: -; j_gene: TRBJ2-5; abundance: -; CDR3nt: TGTGCCAGCAGGGGTCCCGCGTGGACCCAGTACTTC; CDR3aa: CASRGPAWTQYF
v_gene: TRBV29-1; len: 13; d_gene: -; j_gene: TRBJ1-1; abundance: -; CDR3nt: TGCAGCGTACGTCACGGTCCGAACACTGAAGCTTTCTTT; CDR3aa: CSVRHGPNTEAFF
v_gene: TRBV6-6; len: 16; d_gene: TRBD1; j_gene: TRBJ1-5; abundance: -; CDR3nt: TGTGCCAGCAGTTCCACTACAGGGGTCGGCAATCAGCCCCAGCATTTT; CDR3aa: CASSSTTGVGNQPQHF
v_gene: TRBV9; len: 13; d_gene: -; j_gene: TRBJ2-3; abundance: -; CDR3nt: TGTGCCAGCAGCGTTCGACTAGTTGGTACGCAGTATTTT; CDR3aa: CASSVRLVGTQYF
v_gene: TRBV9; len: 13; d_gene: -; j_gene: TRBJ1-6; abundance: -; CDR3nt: TGTGCCAGCAGCGTAGGAGGGAATTCACCCCTCCACTTT; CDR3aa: CASSVGGNSPLHF
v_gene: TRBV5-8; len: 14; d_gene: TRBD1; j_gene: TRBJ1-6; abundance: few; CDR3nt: TGTGCCAGCAGCTTTACAGGGGAAGCTTCACCCCTCCACTTT; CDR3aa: CASSFTGEASPLHF
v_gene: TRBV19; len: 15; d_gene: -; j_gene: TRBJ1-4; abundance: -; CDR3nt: TGTGCCAGTAGTATAGTCGGGAGGGCTAATGAAAAACTGTTTTTT; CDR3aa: CASSIVGRANEKLFF
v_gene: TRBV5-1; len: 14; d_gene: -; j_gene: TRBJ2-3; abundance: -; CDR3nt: TGCGCCAGCAGCTTGGCCCAAGGCGCAGATACGCAGTATTTT; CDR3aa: CASSLAQGADTQYF
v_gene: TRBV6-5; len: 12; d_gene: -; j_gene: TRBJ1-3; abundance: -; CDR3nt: TGTGCCAGTTGGACAACCGGCGGCACCATATATTTT; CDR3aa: CASWTTGGTIYF
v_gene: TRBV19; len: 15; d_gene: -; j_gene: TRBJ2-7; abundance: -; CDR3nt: TGTGCCAGTAGGATAGACGACAGTCAATACTACGAGCAGTACTTC; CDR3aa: CASRIDDSQYYEQYF
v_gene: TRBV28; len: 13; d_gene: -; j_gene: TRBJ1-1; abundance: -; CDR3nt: TGTGCCAGCAGTTTCCGGAACAACACTGAAGCTTTCTTT; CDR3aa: CASSFRNNTEAFF
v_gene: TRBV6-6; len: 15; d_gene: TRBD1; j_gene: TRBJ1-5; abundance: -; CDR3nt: TGTGCCAGCAGTTACAGGCCAGGGGGCGGTCAGCCCCAGCATTTT; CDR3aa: CASSYRPGGGQPQHF
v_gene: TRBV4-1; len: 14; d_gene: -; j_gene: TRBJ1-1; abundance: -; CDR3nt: TGCGCCAGCAGCTTCAAATCCGGGGGCACTGAAGCTTTCTTT; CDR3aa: CASSFKSGGTEAFF
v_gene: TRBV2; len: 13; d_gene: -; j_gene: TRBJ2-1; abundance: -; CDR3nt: TGTGCCAGCAGTGAATCCCGAGCGAGGGAGCAGTTCTTC; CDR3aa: CASSESRAREQFF
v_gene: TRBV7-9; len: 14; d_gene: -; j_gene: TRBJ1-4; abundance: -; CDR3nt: TGTGCCAGCAGCTACCGGGACGGTGGGGAAAAACTGTTTTTT; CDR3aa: CASSYRDGGEKLFF
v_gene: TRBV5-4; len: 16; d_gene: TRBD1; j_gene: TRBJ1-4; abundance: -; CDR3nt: TGTGCCAGCAGCTCGAGACAGGGAGGGATTAATGAAAAACTGTTTTTT; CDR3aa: CASSSRQGGINEKLFF
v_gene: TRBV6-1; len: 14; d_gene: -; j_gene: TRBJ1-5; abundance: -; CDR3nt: TGTGCCAGCAGTGAACTGGGGGGGCGGCAGCCCCAGCATTTT; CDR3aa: CASSELGGRQPQHF
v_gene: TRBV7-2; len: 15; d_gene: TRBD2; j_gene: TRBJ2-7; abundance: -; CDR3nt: TGTGCCAGCAGCATCTCTAGCGGGGGGGCGTACGAGCAGTACTTC; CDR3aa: CASSISSGGAYEQYF
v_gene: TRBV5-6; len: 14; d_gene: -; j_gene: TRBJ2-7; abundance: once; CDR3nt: TGTGCCAGCAGCTTGTTCGGGGGTGGCTACGAGCAGTACTTC; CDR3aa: CASSLFGGGYEQYF
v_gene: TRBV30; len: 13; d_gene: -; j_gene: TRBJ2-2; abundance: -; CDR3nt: TGTGCCTGGAGTGTTCAGGGATTCGGGGAGCTGTTTTTT; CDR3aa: CAWSVQGFGELFF
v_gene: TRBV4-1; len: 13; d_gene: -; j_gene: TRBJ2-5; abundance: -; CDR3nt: TGCGCCAGCAGTCCCAGGGAGTTGGAGACCCAGTACTTC; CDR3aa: CASSPRELETQYF
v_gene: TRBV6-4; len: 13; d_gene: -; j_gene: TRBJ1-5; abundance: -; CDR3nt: TGTGCCAGCAGTGTCGCACAGGGACAGCCCCAGCATTTT; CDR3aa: CASSVAQGQPQHF
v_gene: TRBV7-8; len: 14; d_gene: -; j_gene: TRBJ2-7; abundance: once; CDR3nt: TGTGCCAGCAGCTTCGGGCAAAAAACAGGGGAGCAGTACTTC; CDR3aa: CASSFGQKTGEQYF
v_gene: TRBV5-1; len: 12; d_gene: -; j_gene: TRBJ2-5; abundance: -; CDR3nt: TGCGCCAGCAGCTTGGCTGGGGAGACCCAGTACTTC; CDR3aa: CASSLAGETQYF
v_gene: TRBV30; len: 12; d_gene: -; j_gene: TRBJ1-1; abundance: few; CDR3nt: TGTGCCTGGAGATATGGCGGAGGGGAAGCTTTCTTT; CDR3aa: CAWRYGGGEAFF
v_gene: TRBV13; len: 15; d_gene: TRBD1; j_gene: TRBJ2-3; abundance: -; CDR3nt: TGTGCCAGCAGCTTACGGACAGGGAGCACAGATACGCAGTATTTT; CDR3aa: CASSLRTGSTDTQYF
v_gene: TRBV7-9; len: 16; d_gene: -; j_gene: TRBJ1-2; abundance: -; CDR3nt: TGTGCCAGCAGCTTACGCCGGAGGGCCCCCTACTATGGCTACACCTTC; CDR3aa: CASSLRRRAPYYGYTF
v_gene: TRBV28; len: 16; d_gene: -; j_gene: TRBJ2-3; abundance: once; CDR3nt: TGTGCCAGCAGTTTATGGACCGGGGGAAGCACAGATACGCAGTATTTT; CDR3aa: CASSLWTGGSTDTQYF
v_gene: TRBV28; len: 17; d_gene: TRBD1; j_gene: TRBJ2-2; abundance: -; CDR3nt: TGTGCCACCCCTTCAGAGGGACAGGCGGGGATCCCCGGGGAGCTGTTTTTT; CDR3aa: CATPSEGQAGIPGELFF
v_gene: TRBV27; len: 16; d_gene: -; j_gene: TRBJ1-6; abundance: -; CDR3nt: TGTGCCAGCCGCCCCGGGGTAGGGACCTATAATTCACCCCTCCACTTT; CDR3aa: CASRPGVGTYNSPLHF
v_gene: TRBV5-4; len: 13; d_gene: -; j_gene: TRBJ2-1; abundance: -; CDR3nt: TGTGCCTGGGTGGAGGGCCCCTACAATGAGCAGTTCTTC; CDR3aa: CAWVEGPYNEQFF
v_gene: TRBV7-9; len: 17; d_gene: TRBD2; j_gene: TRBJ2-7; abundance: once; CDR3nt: TGTGCCAGCAGCCTCCCAGGACTAGCGGGGAATCCCTACGAGCAGTACTTC; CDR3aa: CASSLPGLAGNPYEQYF
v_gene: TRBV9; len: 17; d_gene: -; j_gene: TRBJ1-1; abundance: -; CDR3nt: TGTGCCAGCAGCGTCCAAACTCTGGGGGTGGGAAACACTGAAGCTTTCTTT; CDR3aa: CASSVQTLGVGNTEAFF
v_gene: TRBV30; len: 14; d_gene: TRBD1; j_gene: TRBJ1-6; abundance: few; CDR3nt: TGTGCCTGGAGTCGGGACAGGGCGACATTAACCCTCCACTTT; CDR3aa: CAWSRDRATLTLHF
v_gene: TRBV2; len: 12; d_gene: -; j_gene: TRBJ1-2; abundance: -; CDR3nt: TGTGCCAGCAACGGACTTAACTATGGCTACACCTTC; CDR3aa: CASNGLNYGYTF
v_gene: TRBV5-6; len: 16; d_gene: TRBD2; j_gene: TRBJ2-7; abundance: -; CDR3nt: TGTGCCAGCAGCTATATAGCGGGGGGGCAAAGGAACGAGCAGTACTTC; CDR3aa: CASSYIAGGQRNEQYF
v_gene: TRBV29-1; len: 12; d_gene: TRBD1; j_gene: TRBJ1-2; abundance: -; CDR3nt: TGCAGCGGTACAGGGACAGACTATGGCTACACCTTC; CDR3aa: CSGTGTDYGYTF
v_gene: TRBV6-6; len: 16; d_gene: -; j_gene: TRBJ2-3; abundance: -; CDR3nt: TGTGCCAGCAGTTACGGACAGCGGGGATTGTCAGATACGCAGTATTTT; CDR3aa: CASSYGQRGLSDTQYF
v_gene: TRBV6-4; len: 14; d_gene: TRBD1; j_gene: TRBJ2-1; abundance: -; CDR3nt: TGTGCCAGCAGTGGTAGGGGGCTCAACAATGAGCAGTTCTTC; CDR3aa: CASSGRGLNNEQFF
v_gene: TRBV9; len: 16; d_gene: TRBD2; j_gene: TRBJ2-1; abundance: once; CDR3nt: TGTGCCAGCAGCACCTGGACTAGCGGGGGGAACAATGAGCAGTTCTTC; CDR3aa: CASSTWTSGGNNEQFF
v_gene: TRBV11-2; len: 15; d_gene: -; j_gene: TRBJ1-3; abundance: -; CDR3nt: TGTGCCAGCAGCTTAGAATTGGCAGCTGGAAACACCATATATTTT; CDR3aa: CASSLELAAGNTIYF
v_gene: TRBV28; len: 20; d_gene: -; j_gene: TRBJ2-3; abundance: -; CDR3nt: TGTGCCAGCAGTTTAGGGACACTACTTCTCACACGCTATAGCACAGATACGCAGTATTTT; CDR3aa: CASSLGTLLLTRYSTDTQYF
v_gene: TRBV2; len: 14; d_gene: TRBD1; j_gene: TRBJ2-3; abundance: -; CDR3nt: TGTGCCAGCCAGGACAGGTCCCGCACAGATACGCAGTATTTT; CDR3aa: CASQDRSRTDTQYF
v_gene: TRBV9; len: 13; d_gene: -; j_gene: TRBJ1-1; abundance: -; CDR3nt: TGTGCCAGCAGCGTAGCTGCGGGGAGTGAAGCTTTCTTT; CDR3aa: CASSVAAGSEAFF
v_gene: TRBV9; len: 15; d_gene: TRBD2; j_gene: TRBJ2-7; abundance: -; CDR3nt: TGTGCCAGCAGCGTAGGCGTAGCGGGAGCTTACGAGCAGTACTTC; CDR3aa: CASSVGVAGAYEQYF